The source of this TCR beta chain is a study of Graves' ophthalmopathy and Graves' hyperthyroidism (dated by TCRdb to between 2018 and 2020). Concerning the study at large: Hyperthyroidism was defined as stable when no progression to ophthalmopathy occurred within 18 months of follow-up. The study used TCR beta repertoire signatures to distinguish Graves' ophthalmopathy from Graves' hyperthyroidism and to predict progression to ophthalmopathy. In total, approximately 140 blood samples were TCR-sequenced: 43 ophthalmopathy, some 72 hyperthyroidism and about 17 hyperthyroidism-to-ophthalmopathy patients. A discovery set of 100 patients (43 ophthalmopathy, 55 to 60 stable hyperthyroidism) was enrolled to explore V-J signatures distinguishing ophthalmopathy from hyperthyroidism. An independent validation cohort was composed of approximately 19 hyperthyroidism patients and around 16 patients who later progressed from hyperthyroidism to ophthalmopathy. In over 5 hyperthyroidism patients, the T-cell repertoire of thyroid tissue was compared with the T-cell repertoire of blood. After sampling, hyperthyroidism patients received methimazole starting at 30 mg daily, and ophthalmopathy patients received high-dose intravenous methylprednisolone. General findings and caveats noted by the study authors: The 13-signature model separated ophthalmopathy from stable hyperthyroidism with approximately 90% sensitivity and 81.08% specificity in cross-validation, and 80%/75% in the test set. In validation, the model predicted ophthalmopathy progression with 70.59% sensitivity and roughly 72% specificity; 12 predicted patients were CT-confirmed with GO in a median of around 6 months. No statistical method was used to set the sample size in advance, and the investigators knew which group each participant was assigned to. Among expanded thyroid clonotypes with frequency above 0.001, most also showed up in blood, which suggests that blood repertoires may reflect the thyroid immune response.

TCR beta CDR3 regions were amplified from RNA transcripts for repertoire sequencing. The first round of RT-PCR was done with HTBI primers and the Qiagen OneStep RT-PCR kit, and was followed by a second round of multiplex PCR, then size selection and purification. Libraries were sequenced paired-end with 100 bp reads on an Illumina HiSeq2000. Under the source paper's analysis protocol: SOAPnuke was used to process the reads, removing any read that contained adapters or uncalled bases, had a mean Phred below 15, or lacked an exact match to the constant primer or identifier. High-quality paired reads were merged with COPE v1.2.5. Each unique nucleotide sequence was treated as a clonotype, and MiTCR v1.1 was used to align the clonotypes to the IMGT TRB V, D and J references. The analysis was limited to V-J combinations with a frequency above 0.0001, which together covered 99.2% of repertoires. A TCR clonal expansion and chaos score per V-J combination was defined as the ratio of F50 clonal expansion to chaos observed in the TCRdist matrix. Welch's t-statistics and random forest were used to reduce features to more than ten V-J combinations, which were fed into a naive Bayes classifier. The Morisita-Horn index was used to measure how similar the thyroid and blood repertoires were. TCRdb reworked the public reads: Q25 trimming with fastp, MiXCR clone assembly, productive beta chains retained. A single entry per CDR3 protein holds the most common genes and DNA from its merged rows. TCRdb's processing, not the authors', yielded these V and J calls. Here the sample has around 520,000 distinct CDR3 sequences; 35% to 45% occur a single time. Roughly 4% of the sample is taken by the ten largest.

Hyperthyroidism patients were newly diagnosed, with disease duration under 2 months, and aged 18 to 65 years. Patients with other autoimmune diseases, uncontrolled infections, pregnancy or lactation were excluded from the study. Diagnosis was based on clinical symptoms, serum thyroxine, TRAb, thyroid ultrasound and orbital computed tomography. Trizol reagent was used to extract the total RNA, and its quality was then checked on an Agilent 2100 Bioanalyzer. Including cysteine and phenylalanine, the CDR3 has 14 amino acids. Of all the DNA, just the CDR3 is kept, 42 bases in frame from base 1. Based on the germline V gene (reference sequence), the CDR1 and CDR2 sequences are SSHAT and FNYEAQ. This clonotype has a count of ten or more. It lacks a known antigen. An end of the junction does not agree with germline; a read error may underlie this.

This clonotype was sampled from an adult man with Graves' hyperthyroidism. Sequencing was carried out using peripheral blood or thyroid tissue (not recorded which). The sequence joins TRBV7-7 to TRBJ2-5; TRBD1 matches 7 bases in the middle. In nucleotide form, the sequence is TGTGCTAGCAGCAAATCTGGCAGGGGGGAGACCCAGTACTTC. This codes for CASSKSGRGETQYF.